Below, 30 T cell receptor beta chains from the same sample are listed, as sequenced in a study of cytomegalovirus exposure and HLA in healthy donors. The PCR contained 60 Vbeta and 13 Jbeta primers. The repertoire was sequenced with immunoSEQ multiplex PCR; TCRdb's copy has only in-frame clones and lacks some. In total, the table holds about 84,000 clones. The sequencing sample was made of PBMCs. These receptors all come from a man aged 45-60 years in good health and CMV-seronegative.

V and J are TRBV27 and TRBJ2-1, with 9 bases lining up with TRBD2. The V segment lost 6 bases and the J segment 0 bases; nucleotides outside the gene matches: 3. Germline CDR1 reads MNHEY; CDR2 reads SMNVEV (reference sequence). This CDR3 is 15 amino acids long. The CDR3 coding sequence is TGTGCCAGCAGCCTAGCGGGGACCTCCTACAATGAGCAGTTCTTC. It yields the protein CASSLAGTSYNEQFF.

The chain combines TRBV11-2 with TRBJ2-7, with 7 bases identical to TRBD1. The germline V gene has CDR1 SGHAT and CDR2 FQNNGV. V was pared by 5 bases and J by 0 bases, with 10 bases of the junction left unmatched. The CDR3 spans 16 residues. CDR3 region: CASSGRSTGRSYEQYF. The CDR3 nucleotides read TGTGCCAGCAGCGGTCGGTCGACAGGGCGCTCCTACGAGCAGTACTTC. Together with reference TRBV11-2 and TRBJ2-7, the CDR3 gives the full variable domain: EAGVAQSPRYKIIEKRQSVAFWCNPISGHATLYWYQQILGQGPKLLIQFQNNGVVDDSQLPKDRFSAERLKGVDSTLKIQPAKLEDSAVYLCASSGRSTGRSYEQYFGPGTRLTVT.

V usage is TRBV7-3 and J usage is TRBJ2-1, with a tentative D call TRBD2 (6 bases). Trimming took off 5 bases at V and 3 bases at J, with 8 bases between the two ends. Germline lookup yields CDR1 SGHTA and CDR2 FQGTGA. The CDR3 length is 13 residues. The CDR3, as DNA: TGTGCCAGCAGCCCCGGGGGCTACAATGAGCAGTTCTTC. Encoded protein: CASSPGGYNEQFF.

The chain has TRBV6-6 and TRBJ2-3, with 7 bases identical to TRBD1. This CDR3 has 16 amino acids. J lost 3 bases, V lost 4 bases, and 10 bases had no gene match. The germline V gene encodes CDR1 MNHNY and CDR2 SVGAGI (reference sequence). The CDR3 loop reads CASSSVGTALTDTQYF. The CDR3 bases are TGTGCCAGCAGTTCGGTCGGGACAGCACTGACAGATACGCAGTATTTT.

CDR3 amino acids: CASSFHRSYGYTF. As DNA, the CDR3 is TGTGCCAGCAGTTTTCACAGAAGCTATGGCTACACCTTC. This chain uses TRBV28 with TRBJ1-2, with D uncertain. This CDR3 spans 13 amino acids. Germline CDR1 is MDHEN and CDR2 is SYDVKM. The V end was cut by 3 bases, the J end by 4 bases, with 9 bases between.

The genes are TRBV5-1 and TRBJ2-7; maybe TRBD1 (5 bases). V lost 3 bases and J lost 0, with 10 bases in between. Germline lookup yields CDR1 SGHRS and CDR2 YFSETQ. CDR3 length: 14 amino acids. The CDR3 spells CASSSIQGSYEQYF. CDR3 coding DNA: TGCGCCAGCAGCTCAATTCAGGGCTCCTACGAGCAGTACTTC.

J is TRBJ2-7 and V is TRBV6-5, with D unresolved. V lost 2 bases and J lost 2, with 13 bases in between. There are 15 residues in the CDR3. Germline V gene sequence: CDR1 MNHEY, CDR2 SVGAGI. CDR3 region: CASSYGAGSTYEQYF. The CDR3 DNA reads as TGTGCCAGCAGTTACGGTGCAGGCTCGACCTACGAGCAGTACTTC.

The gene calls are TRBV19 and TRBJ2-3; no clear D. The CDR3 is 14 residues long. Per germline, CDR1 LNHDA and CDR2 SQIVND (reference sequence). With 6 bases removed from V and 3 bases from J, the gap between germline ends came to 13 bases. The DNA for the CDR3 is TGTGCCAGTAGAGAAATGCTAGGTACAGATACGCAGTATTTT. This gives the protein CASREMLGTDTQYF.

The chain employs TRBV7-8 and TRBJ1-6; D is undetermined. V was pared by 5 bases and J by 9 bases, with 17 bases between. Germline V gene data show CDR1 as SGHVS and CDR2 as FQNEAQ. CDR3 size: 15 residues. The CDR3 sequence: CASSVMVYSGSPLHF. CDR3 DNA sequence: TGTGCCAGCAGCGTTATGGTTTACAGTGGTTCACCCCTCCACTTT.

DNA of the CDR3: TGTGCCAGCAGCTTAGACAGGGGGAACACTGAAGCTTTCTTT. Its translation: CASSLDRGNTEAFF. The V and J genes are TRBV7-8 and TRBJ1-1, with 7 bases matching TRBD1. V lost 1 base and J lost 1; bases outside the gene matches: 0. This CDR3 is 14 amino acids long. Germline V gives CDR1 SGHVS, CDR2 FQNEAQ.

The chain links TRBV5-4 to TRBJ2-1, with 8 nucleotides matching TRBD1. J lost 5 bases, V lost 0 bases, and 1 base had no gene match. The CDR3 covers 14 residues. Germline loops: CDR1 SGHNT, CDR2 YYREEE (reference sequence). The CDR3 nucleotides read TGTGCCAGCAGCTTGGCAGGGGGCCACAATGAGCAGTTCTTC. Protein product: CASSLAGGHNEQFF.

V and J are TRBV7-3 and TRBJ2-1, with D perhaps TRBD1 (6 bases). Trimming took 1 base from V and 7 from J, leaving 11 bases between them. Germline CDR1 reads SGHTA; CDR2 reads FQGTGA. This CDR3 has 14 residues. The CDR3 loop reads CASSLMGARNEQFF. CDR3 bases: TGTGCCAGCAGCTTAATGGGGGCGCGGAATGAGCAGTTCTTC.

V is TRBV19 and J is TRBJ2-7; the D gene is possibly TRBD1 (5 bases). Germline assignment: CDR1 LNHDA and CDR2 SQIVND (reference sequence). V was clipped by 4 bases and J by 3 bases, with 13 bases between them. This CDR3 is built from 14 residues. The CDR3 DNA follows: TGTGCCAGTAGTACCCAGGGTGGCGGCTACGAGCAGTACTTC. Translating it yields CASSTQGGGYEQYF.

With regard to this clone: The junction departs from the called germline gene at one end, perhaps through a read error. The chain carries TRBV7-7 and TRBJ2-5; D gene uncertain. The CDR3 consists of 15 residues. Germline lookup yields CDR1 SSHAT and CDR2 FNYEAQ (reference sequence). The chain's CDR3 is CASSLVVENLETQYF. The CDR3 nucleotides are TGTGCTAGCAGCTTAGTTGTTGAGAATTTAGAGACCCAGTACTTC.

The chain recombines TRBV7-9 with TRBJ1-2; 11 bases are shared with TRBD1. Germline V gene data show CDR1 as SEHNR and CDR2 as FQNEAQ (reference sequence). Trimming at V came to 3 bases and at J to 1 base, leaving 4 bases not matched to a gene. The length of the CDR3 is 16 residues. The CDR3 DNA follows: TGTGCCAGCAGCTTCCCGGGACAGGGGGTTAACTATGGCTACACCTTC. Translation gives CASSFPGQGVNYGYTF.

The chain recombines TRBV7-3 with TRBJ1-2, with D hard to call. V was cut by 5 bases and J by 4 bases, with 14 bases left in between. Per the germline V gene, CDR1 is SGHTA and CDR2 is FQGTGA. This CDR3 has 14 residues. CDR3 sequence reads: CASSPDAFAYGYTF. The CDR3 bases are TGTGCCAGCAGCCCCGATGCGTTTGCCTATGGCTACACCTTC.

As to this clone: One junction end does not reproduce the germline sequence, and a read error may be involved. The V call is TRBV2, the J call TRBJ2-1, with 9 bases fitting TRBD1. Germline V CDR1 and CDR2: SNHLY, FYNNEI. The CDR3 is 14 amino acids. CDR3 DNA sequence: TGTGCCAGCAGTGCCGGGACAGGGAGTTTAACATCGGTCTTC. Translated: CASSAGTGSLTSVF.

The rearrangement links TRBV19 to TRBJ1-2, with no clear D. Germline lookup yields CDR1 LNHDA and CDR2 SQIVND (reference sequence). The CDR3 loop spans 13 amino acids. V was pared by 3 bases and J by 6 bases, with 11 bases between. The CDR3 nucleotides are TGTGCCAGTAGTATCACGACATTGAATGGCTACACCTTC. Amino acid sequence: CASSITTLNGYTF. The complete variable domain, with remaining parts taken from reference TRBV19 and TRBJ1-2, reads DGGITQSPKYLFRKEGQNVTLSCEQNLNHDAMYWYRQDPGQGLRLIYYSQIVNDFQKGDIAEGYSVSREKKESFPLTVTSAQKNPTAFYLCASSITTLNGYTFGSGTRLTVV.

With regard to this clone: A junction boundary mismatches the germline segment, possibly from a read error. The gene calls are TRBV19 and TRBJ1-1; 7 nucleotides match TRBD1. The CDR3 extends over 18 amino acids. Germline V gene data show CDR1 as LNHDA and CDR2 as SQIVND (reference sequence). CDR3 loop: CASRKRGPGTPMNTEDFF. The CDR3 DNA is TGTGCCAGTAGAAAGAGGGGGCCAGGCACACCGATGAACACTGAAGATTTCTTT.

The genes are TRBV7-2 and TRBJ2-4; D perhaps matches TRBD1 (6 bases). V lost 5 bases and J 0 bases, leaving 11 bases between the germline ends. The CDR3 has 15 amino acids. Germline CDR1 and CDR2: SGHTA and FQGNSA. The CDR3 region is CASSPDRLAKNIQYF. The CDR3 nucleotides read TGTGCCAGCAGCCCCGACAGGCTAGCCAAAAACATTCAGTACTTC.

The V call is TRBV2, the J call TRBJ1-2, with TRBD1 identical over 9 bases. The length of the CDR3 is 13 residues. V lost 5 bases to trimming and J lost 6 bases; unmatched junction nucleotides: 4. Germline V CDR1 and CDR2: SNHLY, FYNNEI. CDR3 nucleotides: TGTGCCAGCAGTCCCGGGACAGGGCATGGCTACACCTTC. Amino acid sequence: CASSPGTGHGYTF.

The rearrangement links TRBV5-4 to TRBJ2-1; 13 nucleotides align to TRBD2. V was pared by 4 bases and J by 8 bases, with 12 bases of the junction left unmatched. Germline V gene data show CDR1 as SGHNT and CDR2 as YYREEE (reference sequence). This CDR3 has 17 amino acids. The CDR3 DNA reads TGTGCCAGCAGCCCGGGGGGAACTAGCGGGGGGGCTGATGAGCAGTTCTTC. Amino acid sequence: CASSPGGTSGGADEQFF.

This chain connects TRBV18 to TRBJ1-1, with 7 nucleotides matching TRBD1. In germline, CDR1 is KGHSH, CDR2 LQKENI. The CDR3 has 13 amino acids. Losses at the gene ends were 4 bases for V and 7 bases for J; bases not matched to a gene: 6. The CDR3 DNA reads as TGTGCCAGCTCACTTTTAACAGGGGTTGAAGCTTTCTTT. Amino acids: CASSLLTGVEAFF.

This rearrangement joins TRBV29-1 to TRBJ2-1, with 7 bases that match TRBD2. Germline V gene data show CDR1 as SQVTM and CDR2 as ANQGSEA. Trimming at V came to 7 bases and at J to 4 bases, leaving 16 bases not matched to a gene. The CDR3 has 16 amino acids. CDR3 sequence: CSADPGGQGLYNEQFF. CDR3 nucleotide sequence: TGCAGCGCCGACCCAGGAGGGCAGGGACTATACAATGAGCAGTTCTTC.

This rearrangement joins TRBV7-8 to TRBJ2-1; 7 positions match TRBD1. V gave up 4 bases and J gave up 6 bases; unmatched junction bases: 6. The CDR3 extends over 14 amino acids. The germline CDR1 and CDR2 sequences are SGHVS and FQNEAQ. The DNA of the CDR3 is TGTGCCAGCAGCTCCTTCCGGGACAGCAATGAGCAGTTCTTC. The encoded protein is CASSSFRDSNEQFF.

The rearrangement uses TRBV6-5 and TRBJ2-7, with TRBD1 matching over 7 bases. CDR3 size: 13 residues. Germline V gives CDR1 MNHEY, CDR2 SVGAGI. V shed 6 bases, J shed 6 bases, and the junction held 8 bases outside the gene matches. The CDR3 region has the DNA TGTGCCAGCAGACCTCTCGACAGGGCCGAGCAGTACTTC. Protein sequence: CASRPLDRAEQYF.

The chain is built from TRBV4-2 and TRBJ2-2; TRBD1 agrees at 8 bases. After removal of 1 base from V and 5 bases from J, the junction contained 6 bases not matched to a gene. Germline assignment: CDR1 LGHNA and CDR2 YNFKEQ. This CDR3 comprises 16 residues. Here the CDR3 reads CASSQGDRGRTGELFF. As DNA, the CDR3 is TGTGCCAGCAGCCAAGGAGACAGGGGCAGGACCGGGGAGCTGTTTTTT.

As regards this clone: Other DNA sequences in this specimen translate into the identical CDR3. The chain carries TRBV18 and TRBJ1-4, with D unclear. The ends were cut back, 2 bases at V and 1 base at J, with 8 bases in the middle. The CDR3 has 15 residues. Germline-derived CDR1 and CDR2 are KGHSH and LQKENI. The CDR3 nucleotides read TGTGCCAGCTCACCAAGAACCGGAACTAATGAAAAACTGTTTTTT. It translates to CASSPRTGTNEKLFF.

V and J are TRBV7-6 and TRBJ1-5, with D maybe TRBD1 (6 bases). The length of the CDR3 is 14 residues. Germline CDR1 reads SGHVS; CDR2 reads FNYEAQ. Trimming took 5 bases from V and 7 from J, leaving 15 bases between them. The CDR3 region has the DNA TGTGCCAGCAGCCACACAGGGCGCGACCAGCCCCAGCATTTT. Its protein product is CASSHTGRDQPQHF.

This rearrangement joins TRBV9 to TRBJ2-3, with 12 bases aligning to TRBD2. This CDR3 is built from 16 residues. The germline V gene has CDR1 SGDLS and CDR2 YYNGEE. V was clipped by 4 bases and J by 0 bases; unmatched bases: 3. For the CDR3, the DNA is TGTGCCAGCAGCCCTACTAGCGGGGGGAGCACAGATACGCAGTATTTT. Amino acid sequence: CASSPTSGGSTDTQYF.